The entry below describes one T cell receptor (beta chain). Its antigen is still unknown. No base quality values were provided; no much bigger clone lies one nucleotide off. Participants in the prospective study were enrolled through a virtual design, were aged about 18 to 89 years, and lived in fewer than 30 United States geographic areas. Cohort assignment in the prospective study relied on participant-reported clinical history from a screening survey and a study questionnaire. ImmuneRACE Cohort 3 recovered participants were defined by two consecutive negative NP/OP PCR tests, healthcare professional clearance, or symptom resolution. In the prospective study, mobile phlebotomists collected whole blood, serum and a nasopharyngeal or oropharyngeal swab from each participant. Prospective study participants could optionally give additional blood draws and questionnaires over an approximately two-month period. Before DNA extraction, prospective study blood samples were shipped either frozen or at room temperature.

The immunoSEQ Assay, a bias-controlled multiplex PCR, was used to amplify TCRbeta CDR3 regions from genomic DNA. Under the source paper's analysis protocol: Within the assay, amplification of reference gene primers was used to estimate how many nucleated cells each sample contained. Sequence reads were collapsed and filtered to measure the absolute abundance of every unique TCRbeta CDR3 rearrangement. Productive Simpson clonality was computed per sample as the square root of Simpson's diversity index over productive rearrangements. The immuneACCESS repertoire file appears here via TCRdb, limited to in-frame rearrangements. These files lack a portion of the clones; in checked studies, under half of the deficit traces to unresolved V genes, and the cause of the others is not known. From that table come the V and J calls and clone size; the DNA was used to work out D and trimming. The sample table contains some 200,000 clones; only one count was recorded for roughly nine tenths of them. The top ten hold around 2.7% of the sample.

This entry belongs to a study of blood T cell repertoires in COVID-19 (dated by TCRdb to about 2020). Some background on the complete study: Samples from collaborators originated in the United States, Italy and Spain and spanned both the acute and convalescent phases of COVID-19. Where available, HLA class I and class II types were obtained from metadata supplied by the sample provider rather than from assay-based typing. The dataset comprised deeply sampled blood TCRbeta repertoires from subjects exposed to, actively infected with, or recovered from COVID-19. The repertoires were made available in a free public database intended to serve as a resource for research on the immune response to SARS-CoV-2. A de-identified subject ID, COVID-19 status, age in years and sex were almost always included in the sample metadata. The prospective study material was composed of cDNA or gDNA derived from T cells, B-cell-depleted T cells, or PBMCs. The samples were drawn from the first 160 participants of the ongoing ImmuneRACE study and from more than 1,000 subjects provided by 6 global collaborators.

Study-level results and caveats: The amount of clinical and demographic metadata varied by source and participant and was provided uncurated.

The sample was PBMCs or T cells enriched from blood (not recorded which). The sequence derives from a woman aged 25 to 45 who had recovered from COVID-19.

The encoded CDR3 is CASPWGEGLNEQFF. The DNA sequence is TGTGCCAGCCCCTGGGGGGAAGGCCTCAATGAGCAGTTCTTC. The sequence is built from TRBV7-9 and TRBJ2-1; TRBD2 might be the D gene, on 6 matching bases. V is clipped by 8 bases and J by 6 bases, and the sequence between their germline boundaries is 17 bases long. The CDR3 covers 14 residues, taking in both the cysteine and the phenylalanine. The CDR3 DNA has 42 bases and is translated from base 1. The germline V gene (reference sequence) specifies SEHNR as CDR1 and FQNEAQ as CDR2. Joined to the reference TRBV7-9 and TRBJ2-1 proteins, this CDR3 gives the full variable domain: DTGVSQNPRHKITKRGQNVTFRCDPISEHNRLYWYRQTLGQGPEFLTYFQNEAQLEKSRLLSDRFSAERPKGSFSTLEIQRTEQGDSAMYLCASPWGEGLNEQFFGPGTRLTVL.